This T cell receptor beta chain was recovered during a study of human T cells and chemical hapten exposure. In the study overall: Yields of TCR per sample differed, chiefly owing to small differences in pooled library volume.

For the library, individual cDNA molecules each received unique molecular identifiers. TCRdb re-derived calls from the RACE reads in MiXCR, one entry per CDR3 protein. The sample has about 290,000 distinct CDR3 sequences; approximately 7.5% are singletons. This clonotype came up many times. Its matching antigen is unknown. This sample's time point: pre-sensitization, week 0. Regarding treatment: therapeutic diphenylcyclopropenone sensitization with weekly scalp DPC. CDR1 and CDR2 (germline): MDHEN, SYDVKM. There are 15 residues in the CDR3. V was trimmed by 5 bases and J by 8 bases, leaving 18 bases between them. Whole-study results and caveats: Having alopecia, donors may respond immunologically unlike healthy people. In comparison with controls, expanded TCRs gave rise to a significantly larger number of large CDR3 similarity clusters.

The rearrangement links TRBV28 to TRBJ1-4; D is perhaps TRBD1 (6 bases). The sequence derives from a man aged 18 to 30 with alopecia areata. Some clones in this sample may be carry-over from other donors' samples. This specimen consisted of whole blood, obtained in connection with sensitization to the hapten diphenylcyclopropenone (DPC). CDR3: CASSPPGGSPEKLFF. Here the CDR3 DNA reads TGTGCCAGCAGTCCCCCGGGGGGCTCCCCAGAAAAACTGTTTTTT. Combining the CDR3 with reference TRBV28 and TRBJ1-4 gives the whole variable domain DVKVTQSSRYLVKRTGEKVFLECVQDMDHENMFWYRQDPGLGLRLIYFSYDVKMKEKGDIPEGYSVSREKKERFSLILESASTNQTSMYLCASSPPGGSPEKLFFGSGTQLSVL.